This T cell receptor beta chain comes out of a study of T cell responses to AZD1222 COVID-19 vaccine. TCRdb's table, derived via immunoSEQ multiplex PCR, lists solely in-frame clones and lacks some. This sample has under 150,000 clones, with approximately 90% found just once. The input for sequencing was peripheral blood, taken 28 days after the second AZD1222 dose. The clonotype originates from an adult who received the AZD1222 COVID-19 vaccine.

For the CDR3, the DNA is TGTGCCAGCAGCGTAGGGGATGAGCAGTTCTTC. Its protein is CASSVGDEQFF. The chain is built from TRBV9 and TRBJ2-1; D gene unclear. Germline-derived CDR1 and CDR2 are SGDLS and YYNGEE. The CDR3 covers 11 residues. Trimming removed 0 bases from V and 8 bases from J, with 3 bases in between.